The 6 T cell receptor beta chains below were found in one sample sequenced in a study of metastatic and nonmetastatic thyroid tumors. Using MiXCR, TCRdb re-called clones from the PCR reads. The data show tens of thousands of clones, with roughly 19% seen just once and 39% held by the top ten. There were no patients who had received any treatment before thyroid surgery. The sample was blood. The receptors shown here come from a female donor with papillary thyroid cancer or a benign thyroid nodule (not recorded which). Some clones in this sample may be carry-over from other donors' samples.

This clone showed up many times. This sequence joins TRBV3-1 and TRBJ2-1; D uncertain. Germline-derived CDR1 and CDR2 are LGHDT and YNNKEL (reference sequence). Trimming left V 1 base short and J 14 bases short, with 9 bases between. The CDR3 has 11 residues. The CDR3, as DNA: TGTGCCAGCAGCCAAGGGGGTTGGAAGTTCTTC. The encoded protein is CASSQGGWKFF.

The gene calls are TRBV4-3 and TRBJ1-5; the D is unclear. Germline CDR1 reads LGHNA; CDR2 reads YSLEER. This CDR3 has 15 residues. V lost 0 bases and J 4 bases, leaving 10 bases between the germline ends. The CDR3 nucleotides are TGCGCCAGCAGCCAAGATGCCCAGCAGAATCAGCCCCAGCATTTT. Residues: CASSQDAQQNQPQHF.

This clone was observed a handful of times. The chain recombines TRBV6-2 or TRBV6-3 with TRBJ2-2; D possibly corresponds to TRBD1 (6 bases). With 5 bases removed from V and 2 bases from J, the gap between germline ends came to 12 bases. Germline values: CDR1 MNHEY, CDR2 SVGEGT. The CDR3 runs 15 residues. CDR3 bases: TGTGCCAGCAGTAACAGGGAACCCAACACCGGGGAGCTGTTTTTT. Its protein is CASSNREPNTGELFF.

The chain combines TRBV20-1 with TRBJ2-3, with 10 bases matching TRBD1. Germline trimming cut 6 bases from V and 2 bases from J; bases unmatched to any gene: 14. CDR1 is DFQATT and CDR2 is SNEGSKA in the germline V gene (reference sequence). The CDR3 has 17 residues. Here the CDR3 reads CSASTGTGALHTDTQYF. CDR3 in DNA: TGCAGTGCATCTACCGGGACAGGGGCTCTCCACACAGATACGCAGTATTTT.

There are many counts of this clone. The same CDR3 is also encoded by other DNA sequences in this sample. The J gene is TRBJ2-5, the V gene TRBV24-1, with D possibly TRBD1 on 6 matching bases. The V gene lost 3 bases and the J gene lost 5 bases, with 15 bases spanning the gap. Per germline, CDR1 KGHDR and CDR2 SFDVKD. This CDR3 comprises 15 residues. The CDR3 loop reads CATSDDRQAVETQYF. The CDR3 nucleotides are TGTGCCACCAGTGATGACAGACAGGCCGTGGAGACCCAGTACTTC.

This clone occurred a few times. Possible read error: a much larger clone is one base away. The chain links TRBV13 to TRBJ2-7; D unresolved. V shed 7 bases and J shed 7 bases, with 14 bases lying between them. From germline, CDR1 is PRHDT and CDR2 FYEKMQ (reference sequence). CDR3 size: 12 residues. CDR3 nucleotide sequence: TGTGCCAGCATCTTCCCCTTGGGTGAGCAGTACTTC. Residues: CASIFPLGEQYF.